Presented here are 6 T cell receptor beta chains from one specimen sequenced in a study of graft-versus-host responses after intestinal transplantation (dated by TCRdb to the early 2020s). Libraries were made using the immunoSEQ multiplex PCR assay. Here the immuneACCESS table is served through TCRdb, limited to in-frame sequences with V and J called. Missing clones are a known gap in these copies; in checked studies unresolved V genes cover under half, and the rest lacks a known reason. For this sample the table gives fewer than 100,000 clones, of which 86% were detected only once. The ten biggest clones cover more than 1.4% of the sample. The starting material was PBMCs, obtained 255 days after intestinal transplant. These receptors originate from a human patient who received an intestinal transplant, so some T cells may come from the graft donor.

The chain uses TRBV7-2 and TRBJ2-2; TRBD2 matches at 7 bases. V was clipped by 5 bases and J by 4 bases; unmatched bases: 7. Looked up from germline, CDR1 is SGHTA and CDR2 is FQGNSA. This CDR3 has 15 residues. CDR3 in amino acids: CASSPRDYPTGELFF. In DNA, the CDR3 is TGTGCCAGCAGCCCCCGGGACTACCCCACCGGGGAGCTGTTTTTT.

The rearrangement uses TRBV11-2 and TRBJ2-2; 7 positions agree with TRBD1. Germline V CDR1 and CDR2: SGHAT, FQNNGV. The ends lost 5 bases at V and 6 bases at J; junction bases unmatched: 3. The CDR3 contains 13 residues. The CDR3 is CASSKQGPGELFF. DNA for the CDR3: TGTGCCAGCAGCAAACAGGGGCCCGGGGAGCTGTTTTTT.

The DNA of the CDR3 is TGTGCCTGGGGCCACTATAGGCCAAATGAAAAACTGTTTTTT. Translation: CAWGHYRPNEKLFF. This sequence joins TRBV30 and TRBJ1-4; D unclear. V was shortened by 5 bases and J by 5 bases, with 15 bases between the two germline ends. Germline V CDR1 and CDR2: GTSNPN, SVGIG (reference sequence). CDR3 length: 14 residues. The full variable domain, in which reference TRBV30 and TRBJ1-4 provide the parts outside the CDR3, is SQTIHQWPATLVQPVGSPLSLECTVEGTSNPNLYWYRQAAGRGLQLLFYSVGIGQISSEVPQNLSASRPQDRQFILSSKKLLLSDSGFYLCAWGHYRPNEKLFFGSGTQLSVL.

V is TRBV6-5 and J is TRBJ1-3; TRBD1 is a possible D gene (5 bases). V lost 0 bases, J lost 4 bases, and 13 bases lay in between. From germline, CDR1 is MNHEY and CDR2 SVGAGI. The CDR3 is 16 residues long. This CDR3 is CASSYSMGGAGNTIYF. CDR3 DNA: TGTGCCAGCAGTTACTCGATGGGAGGGGCAGGAAACACCATATATTTT.

CDR3 sequence: CASSVGVDLSTDTQYF. The CDR3 nucleotides are TGTGCCAGCAGCGTAGGGGTAGACCTTAGCACAGATACGCAGTATTTT. This chain joins TRBV9 and TRBJ2-3; D call uncertain. The CDR3 covers 16 residues. The germline CDR1 and CDR2 sequences are SGDLS and YYNGEE. V lost 0 bases and J 0 bases, leaving 11 bases between the germline ends.

V and J are TRBV25-1 and TRBJ2-1; 7 bases map to TRBD1. CDR1 and CDR2 (germline): MGHDK, SYGVNS. The CDR3 runs 13 residues. The V segment lost 3 bases and the J segment 6 bases; nucleotides outside the gene matches: 2. CDR3 residues: CASSDDRVNEQFF. For the CDR3, the DNA is TGTGCCAGCAGTGACGACAGGGTCAATGAGCAGTTCTTC. The variable domain in full, completed from reference TRBV25-1 and TRBJ2-1, reads EADIYQTPRYLVIGTGKKITLECSQTMGHDKMYWYQQDPGMELHLIHYSYGVNSTEKGDLSSESTVSRIRTEHFPLTLESARPSHTSQYLCASSDDRVNEQFFGPGTRLTVL.